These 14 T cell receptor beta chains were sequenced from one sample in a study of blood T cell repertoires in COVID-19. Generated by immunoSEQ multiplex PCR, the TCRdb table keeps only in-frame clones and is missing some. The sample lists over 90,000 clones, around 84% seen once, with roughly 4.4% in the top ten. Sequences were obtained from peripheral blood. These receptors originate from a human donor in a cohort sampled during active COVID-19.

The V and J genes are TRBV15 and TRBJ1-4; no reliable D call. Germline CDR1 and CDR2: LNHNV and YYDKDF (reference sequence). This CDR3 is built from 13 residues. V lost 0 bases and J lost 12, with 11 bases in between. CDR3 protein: CATSREQLDQLFF. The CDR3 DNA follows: TGTGCCACCAGCAGAGAACAGCTCGACCAACTGTTTTTT.

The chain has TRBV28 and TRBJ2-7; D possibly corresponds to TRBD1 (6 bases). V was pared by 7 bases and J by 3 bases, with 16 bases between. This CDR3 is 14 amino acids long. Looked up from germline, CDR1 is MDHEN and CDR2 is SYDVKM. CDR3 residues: CASTPGTRGYEQYF. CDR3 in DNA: TGTGCCAGCACGCCGGGGACAAGGGGCTACGAGCAGTACTTC.

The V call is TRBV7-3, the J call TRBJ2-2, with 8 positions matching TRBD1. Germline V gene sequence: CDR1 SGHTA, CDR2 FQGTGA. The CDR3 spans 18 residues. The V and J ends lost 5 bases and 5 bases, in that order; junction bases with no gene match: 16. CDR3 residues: CASSTAGGSTRGTGELFF. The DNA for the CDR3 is TGTGCCAGCAGCACAGCAGGGGGCTCGACCCGGGGGACCGGGGAGCTGTTTTTT.

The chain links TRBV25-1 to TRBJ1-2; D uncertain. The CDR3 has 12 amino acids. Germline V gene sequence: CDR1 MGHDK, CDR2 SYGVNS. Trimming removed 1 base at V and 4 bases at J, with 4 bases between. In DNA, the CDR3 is TGTGCCAGCAGTGAATCCGGCTATGGCTACACCTTC. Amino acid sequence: CASSESGYGYTF.

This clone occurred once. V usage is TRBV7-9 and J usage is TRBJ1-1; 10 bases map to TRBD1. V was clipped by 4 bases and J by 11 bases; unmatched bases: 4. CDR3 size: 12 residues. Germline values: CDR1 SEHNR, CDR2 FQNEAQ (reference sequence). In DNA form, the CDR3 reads TGTGCCAGCAGCTCCGAGGACAGGGGGGCTTTCTTT. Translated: CASSSEDRGAFF.

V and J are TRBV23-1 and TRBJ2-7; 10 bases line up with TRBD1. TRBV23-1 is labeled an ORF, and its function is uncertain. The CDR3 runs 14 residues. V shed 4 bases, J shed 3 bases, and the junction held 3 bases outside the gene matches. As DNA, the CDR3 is TGCGCCAGCAGTCCGGGACAGGGGTGCTACGAGCAGTACTTC. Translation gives CASSPGQGCYEQYF.

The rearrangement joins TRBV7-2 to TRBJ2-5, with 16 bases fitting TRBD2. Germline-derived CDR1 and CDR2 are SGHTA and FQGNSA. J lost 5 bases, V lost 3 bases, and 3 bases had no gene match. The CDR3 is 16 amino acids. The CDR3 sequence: CASSLGLAGGRETQYF. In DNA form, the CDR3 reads TGTGCCAGCAGCTTGGGACTAGCGGGGGGGCGTGAGACCCAGTACTTC. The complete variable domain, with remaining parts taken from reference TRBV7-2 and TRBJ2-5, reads GAGVSQSPSNKVTEKGKDVELRCDPISGHTALYWYRQSLGQGLEFLIYFQGNSAPDKSGLPSDRFSAERTGGSVSTLTIQRTQQEDSAVYLCASSLGLAGGRETQYFGPGTRLLVL.

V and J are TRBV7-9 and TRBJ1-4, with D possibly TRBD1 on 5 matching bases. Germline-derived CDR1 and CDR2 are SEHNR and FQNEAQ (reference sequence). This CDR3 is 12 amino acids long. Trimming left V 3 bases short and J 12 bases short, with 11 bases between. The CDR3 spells CASSFRQSELFF. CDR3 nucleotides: TGTGCCAGCAGCTTTAGACAGTCGGAACTGTTTTTT.

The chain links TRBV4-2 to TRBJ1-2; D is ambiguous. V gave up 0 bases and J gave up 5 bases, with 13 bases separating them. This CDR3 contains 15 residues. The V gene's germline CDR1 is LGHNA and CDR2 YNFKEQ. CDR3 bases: TGTGCCAGCAGCCAAGACGGAGGTCTTGGGTATGGCTACACCTTC. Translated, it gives CASSQDGGLGYGYTF.

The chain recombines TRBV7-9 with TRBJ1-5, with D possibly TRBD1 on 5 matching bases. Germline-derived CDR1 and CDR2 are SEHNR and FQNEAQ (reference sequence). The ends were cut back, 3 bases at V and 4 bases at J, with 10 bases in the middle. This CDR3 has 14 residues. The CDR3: CASSFDSSNQPQHF. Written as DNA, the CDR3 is TGTGCCAGCAGCTTCGACAGTAGTAATCAGCCCCAGCATTTT. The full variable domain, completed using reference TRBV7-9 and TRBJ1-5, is DTGVSQNPRHKITKRGQNVTFRCDPISEHNRLYWYRQTLGQGPEFLTYFQNEAQLEKSRLLSDRFSAERPKGSFSTLEIQRTEQGDSAMYLCASSFDSSNQPQHFGDGTRLSIL.

CDR3 in amino acids: CASSPTGGNTGELFF. The CDR3 DNA is TGTGCCAGCAGCCCGACAGGGGGGAACACCGGGGAGCTGTTTTTT. This chain uses TRBV6-6 with TRBJ2-2; 9 bases are shared with TRBD1. The junction had 3 bases not matched to a gene; V was cut back by 6 bases and J by 1 base. The CDR3 runs 15 residues. Germline V gives CDR1 MNHNY, CDR2 SVGAGI (reference sequence).

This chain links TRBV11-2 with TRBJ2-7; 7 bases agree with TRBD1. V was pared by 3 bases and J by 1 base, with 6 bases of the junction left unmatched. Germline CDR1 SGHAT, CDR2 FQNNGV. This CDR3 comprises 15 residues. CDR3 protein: CASSFLGTDSYEQYF. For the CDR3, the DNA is TGTGCCAGCAGCTTCCTCGGGACAGATTCCTACGAGCAGTACTTC.

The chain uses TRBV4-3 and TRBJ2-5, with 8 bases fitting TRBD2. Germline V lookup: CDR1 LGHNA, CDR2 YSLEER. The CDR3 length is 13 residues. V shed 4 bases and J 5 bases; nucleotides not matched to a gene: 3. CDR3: CASSLQREETQYF. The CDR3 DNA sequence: TGCGCCAGCAGCCTACAGCGGGAGGAGACCCAGTACTTC.

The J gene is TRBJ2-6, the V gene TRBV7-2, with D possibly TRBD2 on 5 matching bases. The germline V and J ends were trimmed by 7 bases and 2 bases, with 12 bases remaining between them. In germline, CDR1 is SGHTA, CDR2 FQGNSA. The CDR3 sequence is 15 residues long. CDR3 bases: TGTGCCAGCACCCAAATCGGGACTGGGGCCAACGTCCTGACTTTC. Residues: CASTQIGTGANVLTF.